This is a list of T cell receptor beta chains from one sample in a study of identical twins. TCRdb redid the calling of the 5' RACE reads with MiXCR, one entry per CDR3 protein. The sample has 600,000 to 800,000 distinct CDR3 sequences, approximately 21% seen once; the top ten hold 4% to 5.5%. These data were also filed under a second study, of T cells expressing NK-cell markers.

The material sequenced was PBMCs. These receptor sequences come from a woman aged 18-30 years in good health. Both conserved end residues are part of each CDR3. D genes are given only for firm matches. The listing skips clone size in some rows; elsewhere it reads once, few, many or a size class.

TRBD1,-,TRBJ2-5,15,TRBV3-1,TGTGCCAGCAGCAAGGGACAGGGGGTTGTAGAGACCCAGTACTTC,CASSKGQGVVETQYF
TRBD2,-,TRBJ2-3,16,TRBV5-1,TGCGCCAGCAGCTACGGGGTCTTAGCGGGAGATGGTACGCAGTATTTT,CASSYGVLAGDGTQYF
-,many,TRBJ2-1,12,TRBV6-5,TGTGCCAGCAGCAACAGGTACAATGAGCAGTTCTTC,CASSNRYNEQFF
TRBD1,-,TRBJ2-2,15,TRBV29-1,TGCAGCGTTGCTGGGACAGGGGCGAACACCGGGGAGCTGTTTTTT,CSVAGTGANTGELFF
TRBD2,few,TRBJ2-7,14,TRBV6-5,TGTGCCAGCAGTTATCAAGCGGGGGCCTACGAGCAGTACTTC,CASSYQAGAYEQYF
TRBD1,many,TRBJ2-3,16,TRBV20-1,TGCAGTGCTAGAAACCCGGGACAGGGAGTAGGAGATACGCAGTATTTT,CSARNPGQGVGDTQYF
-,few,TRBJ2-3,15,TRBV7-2,TGTGCCAGCAGCTTAGGGAATCTCCGCACAGATACGCAGTATTTT,CASSLGNLRTDTQYF
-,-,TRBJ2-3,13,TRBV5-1,TGCGCCAGCAGCTCAACAGGGCGGGATACGCAGTATTTT,CASSSTGRDTQYF
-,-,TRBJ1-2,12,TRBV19,TGTGCCAGTAGGCGGGCAGGGACTGGCTACACCTTC,CASRRAGTGYTF
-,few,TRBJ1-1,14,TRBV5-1,TGCGCCAGCAGCTTGGTTACCGGGGACACTGAAGCTTTCTTT,CASSLVTGDTEAFF
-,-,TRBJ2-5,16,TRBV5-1,TGCGCCAGCAGCTTAAGGACGGTGCTAGGTCCCGAGACCCAGTACTTC,CASSLRTVLGPETQYF
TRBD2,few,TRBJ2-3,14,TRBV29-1,TGCAGCGTAGGGCCGGGACTAGCGCCAGATACGCAGTATTTT,CSVGPGLAPDTQYF
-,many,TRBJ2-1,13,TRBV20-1,TGCAGTGCTAGAGTACGGGCGTACAATGAGCAGTTCTTC,CSARVRAYNEQFF
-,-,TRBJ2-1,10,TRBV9,TGTGCCAGCGCCGGAGACCAGCAGTTCTTC,CASAGDQQFF
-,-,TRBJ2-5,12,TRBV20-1,TGCAGTGCTATAACTAGTCAGGAGACCCAGTACTTC,CSAITSQETQYF
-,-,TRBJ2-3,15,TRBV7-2,TGTGCCAGCAGCTTTTCAAGGGGAGAGTCAGATACGCAGTATTTT,CASSFSRGESDTQYF
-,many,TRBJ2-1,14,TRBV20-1,TGCAGTGCCCTCAGGACGGGGTGGGGGAATGAGCAGTTCTTC,CSALRTGWGNEQFF
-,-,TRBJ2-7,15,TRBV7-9,TGTGCCAGCAGCTCAACCTGGGGTCATTCCTACGAGCAGTACTTC,CASSSTWGHSYEQYF
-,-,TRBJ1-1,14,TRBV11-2,TGTGCCAGCAGCAGAGCGCATAGGGACACTGAAGCTTTCTTT,CASSRAHRDTEAFF
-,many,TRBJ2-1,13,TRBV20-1,TGCAGTGCTAGTCGGGGGCCCAGCGATGAGCAGTTCTTC,CSASRGPSDEQFF
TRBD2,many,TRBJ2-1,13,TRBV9,TGTGCCAGCAGCGTCGCTAGCGGGAATGAGCAGTTCTTC,CASSVASGNEQFF
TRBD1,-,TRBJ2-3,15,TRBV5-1,TGCGCCAGCAGCACCGGACAGGGTCAGACAGATACGCAGTATTTT,CASSTGQGQTDTQYF
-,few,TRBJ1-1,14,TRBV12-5,TGTGCTAGTGGTTTGCCCCAGGTTGGGACTGAAGCTTTCTTT,CASGLPQVGTEAFF
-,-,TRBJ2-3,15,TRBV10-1,TGCGCCAGCAGTGCGAGGCAGGGGATTCCAGATACGCAGTATTTT,CASSARQGIPDTQYF
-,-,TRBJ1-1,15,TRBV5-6,TGTGCCAGCAGCTTGGCCGCGGGGGGCGTCCGTGAAGCTTTCTTT,CASSLAAGGVREAFF
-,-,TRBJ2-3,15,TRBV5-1,TGCGCCAGCAGGCTCGGCGGGTTTCGCACAGATACGCAGTATTTT,CASRLGGFRTDTQYF
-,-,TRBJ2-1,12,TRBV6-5,TGTGCCAGCAGTGAGGATCGGAATGAGCAGTTCTTC,CASSEDRNEQFF
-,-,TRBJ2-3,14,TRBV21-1,TGTGCCAGCAGCAATAGTAGGGACACAGATACGCAGTATTTT,CASSNSRDTDTQYF
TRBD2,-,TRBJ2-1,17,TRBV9,TGTGCCAGCAGCGCCGGACTAGCGGGAGGGACCTGCAATGAGCAGTTCTTC,CASSAGLAGGTCNEQFF
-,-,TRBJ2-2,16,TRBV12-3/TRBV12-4,TGTGCCAGCAGTTTTCGTCTCCAGTCCGGAACCGGGGAGCTGTTTTTT,CASSFRLQSGTGELFF
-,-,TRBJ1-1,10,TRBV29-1,TGCAGCGTTGAGGGGGGAGAAGCTTTCTTT,CSVEGGEAFF
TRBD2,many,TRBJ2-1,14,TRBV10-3,TGTGCCATCACCCATAGCGGGAGCGGCAATGAGCAGTTCTTC,CAITHSGSGNEQFF
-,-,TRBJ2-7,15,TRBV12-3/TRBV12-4,TGTGCCAGCAGCCCCCGACAGGTCTGCACATACGAGCAGTACTTC,CASSPRQVCTYEQYF
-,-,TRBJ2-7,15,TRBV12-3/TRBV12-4,TGTGCCAGCAGTTTCGACAGGACCCCTTTGGACGAGCAGTACTTC,CASSFDRTPLDEQYF
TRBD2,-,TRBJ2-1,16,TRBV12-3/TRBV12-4,TGTGCCAGCAGTATCCTTACGACTAGCTTGTCAAATGAGCAGTTCTTC,CASSILTTSLSNEQFF
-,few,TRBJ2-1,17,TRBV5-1,TGCGCCAGCAGCATCCCGCTAGCGCGACGCTCCTACAATGAGCAGTTCTTC,CASSIPLARRSYNEQFF
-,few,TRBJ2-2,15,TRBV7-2,TGTGCCAGCAGCCCAAAGCTTAAGGGTACCGGGGAGCTGTTTTTT,CASSPKLKGTGELFF
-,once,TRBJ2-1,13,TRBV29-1,TGCAGCGCTGGGGCAGGGAGGTACAATGAGCAGTTCTTC,CSAGAGRYNEQFF